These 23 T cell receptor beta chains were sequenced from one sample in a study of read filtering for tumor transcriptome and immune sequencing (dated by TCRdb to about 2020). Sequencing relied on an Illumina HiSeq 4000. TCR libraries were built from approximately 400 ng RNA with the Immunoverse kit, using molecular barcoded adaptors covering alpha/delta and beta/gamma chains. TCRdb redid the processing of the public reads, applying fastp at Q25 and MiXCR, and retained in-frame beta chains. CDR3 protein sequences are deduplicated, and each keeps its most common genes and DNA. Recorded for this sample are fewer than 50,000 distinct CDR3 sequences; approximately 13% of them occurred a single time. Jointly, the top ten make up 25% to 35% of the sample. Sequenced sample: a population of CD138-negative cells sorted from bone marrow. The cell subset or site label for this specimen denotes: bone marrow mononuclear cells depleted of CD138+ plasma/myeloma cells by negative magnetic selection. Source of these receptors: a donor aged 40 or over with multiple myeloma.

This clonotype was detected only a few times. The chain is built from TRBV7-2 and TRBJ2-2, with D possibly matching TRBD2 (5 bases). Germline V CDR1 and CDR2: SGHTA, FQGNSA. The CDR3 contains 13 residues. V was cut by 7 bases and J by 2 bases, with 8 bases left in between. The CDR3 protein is CASIAGNTGELFF. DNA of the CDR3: TGTGCCAGCATTGCGGGCAACACCGGGGAGCTGTTTTTT.

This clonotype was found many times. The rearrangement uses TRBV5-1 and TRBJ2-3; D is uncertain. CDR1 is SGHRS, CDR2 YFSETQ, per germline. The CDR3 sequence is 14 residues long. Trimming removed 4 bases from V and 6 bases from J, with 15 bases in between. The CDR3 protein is CASSGSQPGDTQYF. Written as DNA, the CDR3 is TGCGCCAGCAGCGGGTCACAGCCTGGTGATACGCAGTATTTT.

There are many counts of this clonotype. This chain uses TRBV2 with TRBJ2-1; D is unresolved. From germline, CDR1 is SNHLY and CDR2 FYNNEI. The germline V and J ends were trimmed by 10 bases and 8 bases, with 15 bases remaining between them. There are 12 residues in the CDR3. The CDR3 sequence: CAIRSEVDEQFF. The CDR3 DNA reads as TGTGCCATAAGAAGCGAGGTCGATGAGCAGTTCTTC.

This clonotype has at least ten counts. The CDR3 coding sequence is TGTGCCAGCTCTCTGACGGGACAGGGTGCAAACATTCAGTACTTC. This codes for CASSLTGQGANIQYF. This chain links TRBV18 with TRBJ2-4, with 9 bases matching TRBD1. J was trimmed by 6 bases and V by 6 bases; bases with no gene match: 9. CDR1 and CDR2 from the germline V gene are KGHSH and LQKENI. CDR3 length equals 15 residues.

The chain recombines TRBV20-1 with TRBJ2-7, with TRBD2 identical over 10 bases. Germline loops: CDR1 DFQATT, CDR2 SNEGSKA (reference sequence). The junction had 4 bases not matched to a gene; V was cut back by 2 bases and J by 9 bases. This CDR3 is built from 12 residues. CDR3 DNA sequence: TGCAGTGCTAGACTAGCGGGAGAAAGGCAGTACTTC. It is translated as CSARLAGERQYF.

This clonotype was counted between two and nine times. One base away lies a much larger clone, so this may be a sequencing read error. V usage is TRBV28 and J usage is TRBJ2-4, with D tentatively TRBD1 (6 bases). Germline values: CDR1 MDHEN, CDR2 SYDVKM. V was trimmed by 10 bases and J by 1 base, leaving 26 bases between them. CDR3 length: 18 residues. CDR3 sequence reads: CAISMPATGWRAKNIQYF. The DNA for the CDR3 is TGTGCCATTTCCATGCCCGCAACAGGGTGGAGGGCCAAAAACATTCAGTACTTC.

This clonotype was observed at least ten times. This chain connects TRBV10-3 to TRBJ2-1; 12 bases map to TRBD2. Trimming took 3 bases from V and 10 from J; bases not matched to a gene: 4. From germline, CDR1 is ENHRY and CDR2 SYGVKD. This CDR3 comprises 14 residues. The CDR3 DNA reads TGTGCCATCAGTGAACTAGCGGGAGGTAGGGAGCAGTTCTTC. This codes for CAISELAGGREQFF.

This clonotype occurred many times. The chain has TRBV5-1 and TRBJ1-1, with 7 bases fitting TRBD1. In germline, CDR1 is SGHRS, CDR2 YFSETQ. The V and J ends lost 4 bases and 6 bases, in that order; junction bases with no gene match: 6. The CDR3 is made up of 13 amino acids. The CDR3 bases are TGCGCCAGCAGCCCACAGGGGACCGCTGAAGCTTTCTTT. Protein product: CASSPQGTAEAFF. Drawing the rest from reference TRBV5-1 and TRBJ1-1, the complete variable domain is KAGVTQTPRYLIKTRGQQVTLSCSPISGHRSVSWYQQTPGQGLQFLFEYFSETQRNKGNFPGRFSGRQFSNSRSEMNVSTLELGDSALYLCASSPQGTAEAFFGQGTRLTVV.

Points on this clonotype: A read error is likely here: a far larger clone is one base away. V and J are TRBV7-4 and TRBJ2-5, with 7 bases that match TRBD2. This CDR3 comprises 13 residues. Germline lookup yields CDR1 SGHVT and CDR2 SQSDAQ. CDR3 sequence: CASSRGREEPQYF. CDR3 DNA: TGTGCCAGCAGCCGCGGGAGAGAAGAGCCCCAGTACTTC. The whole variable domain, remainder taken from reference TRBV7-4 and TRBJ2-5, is GAGVSQSPRYKVAKRGRDVALRCDSISGHVTLYWYRQTLGQGSEVLTYSQSDAQRDKSGRPSGRFSAERPERSVSTLKIQRTEQGDSAVYLCASSRGREEPQYFGPGTRLLVL.

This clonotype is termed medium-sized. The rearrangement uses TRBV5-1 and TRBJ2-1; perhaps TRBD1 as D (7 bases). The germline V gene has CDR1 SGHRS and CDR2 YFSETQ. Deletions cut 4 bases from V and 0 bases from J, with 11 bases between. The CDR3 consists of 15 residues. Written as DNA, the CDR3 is TGCGCCAGCAGCCCAGGGGGGAGCTCCTACAATGAGCAGTTCTTC. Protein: CASSPGGSSYNEQFF.

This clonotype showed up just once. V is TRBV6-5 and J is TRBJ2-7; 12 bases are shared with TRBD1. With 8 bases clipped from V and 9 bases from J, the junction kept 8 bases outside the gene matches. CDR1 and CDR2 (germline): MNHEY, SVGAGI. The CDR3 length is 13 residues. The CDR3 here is CASRKGTGGGQYF. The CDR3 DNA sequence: TGTGCCAGCCGCAAGGGGACAGGGGGCGGGCAGTACTTC.

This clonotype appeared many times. The CDR3 spells CASSLRTSGRNEQFF. CDR3 in DNA: TGTGCCAGCAGCCTACGGACTAGCGGTCGTAATGAGCAGTTCTTC. The chain combines TRBV12-3 or TRBV12-4 with TRBJ2-1; the match to TRBD2 covers 10 bases. The CDR3 is 15 residues long. V lost 6 bases and J lost 7; bases outside the gene matches: 9.

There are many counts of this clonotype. The CDR3 sequence: CASSSKGQGDYEQYF. The CDR3, as DNA: TGTGCCAGCAGTTCAAAGGGACAGGGCGACTACGAGCAGTACTTC. This chain links TRBV27 with TRBJ2-7; 9 bases align to TRBD1. The ends lost 4 bases at V and 3 bases at J; junction bases unmatched: 7. Germline CDR1 is MNHEY and CDR2 is SMNVEV (reference sequence). CDR3 length: 15 amino acids.

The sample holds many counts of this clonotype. CDR3 sequence reads: CASSSTYNEQFF. The CDR3 nucleotides read TGTGCCAGCAGTTCCACCTACAATGAGCAGTTCTTC. J is TRBJ2-1 and V is TRBV6-2 or TRBV6-3; D is unclear. CDR1 is MNHEY and CDR2 is SVGEGT in the germline V gene. V dropped 4 bases and J dropped 2 bases, with 3 bases sitting between them. The CDR3 consists of 12 residues.

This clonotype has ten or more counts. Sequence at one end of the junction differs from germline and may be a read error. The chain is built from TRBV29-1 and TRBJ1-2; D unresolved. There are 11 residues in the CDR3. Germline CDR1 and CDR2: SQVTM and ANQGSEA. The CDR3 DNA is TGCAGCGTTGAAGATCAGCTCACTCCCCTCTTC. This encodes CSVEDQLTPLF.

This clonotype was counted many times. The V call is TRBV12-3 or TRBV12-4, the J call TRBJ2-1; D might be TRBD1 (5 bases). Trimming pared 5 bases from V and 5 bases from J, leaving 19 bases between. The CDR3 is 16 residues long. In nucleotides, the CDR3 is TGTGCCAGCAGTGTCCACAGGCTTACGGGTGACAATGAGCAGTTCTTC. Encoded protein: CASSVHRLTGDNEQFF.

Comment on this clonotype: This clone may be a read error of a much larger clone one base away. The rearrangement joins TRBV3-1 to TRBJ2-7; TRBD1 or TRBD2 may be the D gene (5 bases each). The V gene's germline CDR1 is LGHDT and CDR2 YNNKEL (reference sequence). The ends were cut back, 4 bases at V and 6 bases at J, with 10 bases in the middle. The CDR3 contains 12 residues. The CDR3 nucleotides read TGTGCCAGCAGCCGAGGGGTTTGCGAGCAGTACTTC. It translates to CASSRGVCEQYF.

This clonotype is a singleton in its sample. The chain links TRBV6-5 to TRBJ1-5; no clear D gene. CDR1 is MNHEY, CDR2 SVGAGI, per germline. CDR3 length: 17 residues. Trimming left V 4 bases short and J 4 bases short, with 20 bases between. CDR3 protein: CASSSASSGSQNQPQHF. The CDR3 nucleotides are TGTGCCAGCAGTTCCGCCTCTAGTGGTTCCCAGAATCAGCCCCAGCATTTT.

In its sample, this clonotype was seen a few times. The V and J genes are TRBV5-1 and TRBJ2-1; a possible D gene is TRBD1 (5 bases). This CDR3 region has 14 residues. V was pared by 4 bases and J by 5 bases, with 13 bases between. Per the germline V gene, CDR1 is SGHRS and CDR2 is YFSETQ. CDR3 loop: CASSQGTTNNEQFF. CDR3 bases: TGCGCCAGCAGCCAGGGAACTACTAACAATGAGCAGTTCTTC.

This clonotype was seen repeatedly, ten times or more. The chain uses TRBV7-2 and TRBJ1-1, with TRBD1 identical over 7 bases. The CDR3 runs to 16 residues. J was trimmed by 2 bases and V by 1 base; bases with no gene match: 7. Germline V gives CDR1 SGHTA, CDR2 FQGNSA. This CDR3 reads CASSLVRGTANTEAFF. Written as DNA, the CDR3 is TGTGCCAGCAGCTTAGTGAGGGGGACAGCAAACACTGAAGCTTTCTTT.

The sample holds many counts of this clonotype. CDR3 coding DNA: TGTGCCAGCAGTTTCGGGTTAGGTCAGCCCCAGCATTTT. It specifies CASSFGLGQPQHF. This sequence joins TRBV12-3 or TRBV12-4 and TRBJ1-5; D remains ambiguous. The CDR3 consists of 13 residues. Trimming removed 3 bases from V and 6 bases from J, with 9 bases in between.

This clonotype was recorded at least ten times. The CDR3 DNA sequence: TGTGCCAGCAGCTACCGACTAGATCGCTCCGAGCAGTTCTTC. Amino acid sequence: CASSYRLDRSEQFF. V gene TRBV4-2 combines with J gene TRBJ2-1, with D possibly TRBD2 on 6 matching bases. The germline gives CDR1 LGHNA, CDR2 YNFKEQ. V was trimmed by 5 bases and J by 10 bases, leaving 18 bases between them. The CDR3 has 14 residues.

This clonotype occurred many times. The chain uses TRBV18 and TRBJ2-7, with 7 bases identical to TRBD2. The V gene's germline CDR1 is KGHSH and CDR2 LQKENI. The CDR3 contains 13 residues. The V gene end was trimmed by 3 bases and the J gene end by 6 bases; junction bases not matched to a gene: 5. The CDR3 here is CASSPFREGEQYF. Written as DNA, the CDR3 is TGTGCCAGCTCACCCTTCAGGGAGGGCGAGCAGTACTTC.